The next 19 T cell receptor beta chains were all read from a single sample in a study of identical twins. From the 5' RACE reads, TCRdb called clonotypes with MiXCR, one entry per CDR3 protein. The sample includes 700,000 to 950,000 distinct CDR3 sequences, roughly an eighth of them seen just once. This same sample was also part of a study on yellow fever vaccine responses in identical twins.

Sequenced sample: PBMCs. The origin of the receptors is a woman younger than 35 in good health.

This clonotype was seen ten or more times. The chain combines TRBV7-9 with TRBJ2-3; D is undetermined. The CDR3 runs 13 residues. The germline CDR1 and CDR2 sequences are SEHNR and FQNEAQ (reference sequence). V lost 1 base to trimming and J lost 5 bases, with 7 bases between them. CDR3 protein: CASSLVGLDTQYF. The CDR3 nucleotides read TGTGCCAGCAGCTTAGTCGGATTAGATACGCAGTATTTT.

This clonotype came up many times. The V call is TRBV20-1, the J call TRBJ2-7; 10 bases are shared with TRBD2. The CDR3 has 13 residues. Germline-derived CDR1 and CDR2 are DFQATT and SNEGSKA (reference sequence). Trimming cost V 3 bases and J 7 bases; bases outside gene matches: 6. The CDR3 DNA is TGCAGTGCTAGTCTAGCGGGAGTGAGGGAGCAGTACTTC. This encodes CSASLAGVREQYF.

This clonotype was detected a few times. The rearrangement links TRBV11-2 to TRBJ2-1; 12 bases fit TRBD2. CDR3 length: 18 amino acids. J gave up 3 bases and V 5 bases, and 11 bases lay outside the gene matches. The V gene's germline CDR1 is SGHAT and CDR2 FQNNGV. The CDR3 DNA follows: TGTGCCAGCAGCCGGACTAGCGGGGCGGCTCGGGACTACAATGAGCAGTTCTTC. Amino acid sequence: CASSRTSGAARDYNEQFF.

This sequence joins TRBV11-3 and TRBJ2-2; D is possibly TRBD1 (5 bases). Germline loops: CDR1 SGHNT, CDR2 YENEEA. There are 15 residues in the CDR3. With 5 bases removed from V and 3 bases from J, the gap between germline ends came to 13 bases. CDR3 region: CASSPRARDTGELFF. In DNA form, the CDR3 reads TGTGCCAGCAGCCCCAGGGCTAGGGACACCGGGGAGCTGTTTTTT.

In nucleotides, the CDR3 is TGCAGTGCTATCCCGGGACTAGCGAACTACGAGCAGTACTTC. Translation gives CSAIPGLANYEQYF. This rearrangement joins TRBV20-1 to TRBJ2-7; 10 nucleotides align to TRBD2. The CDR3 spans 14 residues. V was clipped by 4 bases and J by 3 bases; unmatched bases: 6. The germline V gene encodes CDR1 DFQATT and CDR2 SNEGSKA (reference sequence).

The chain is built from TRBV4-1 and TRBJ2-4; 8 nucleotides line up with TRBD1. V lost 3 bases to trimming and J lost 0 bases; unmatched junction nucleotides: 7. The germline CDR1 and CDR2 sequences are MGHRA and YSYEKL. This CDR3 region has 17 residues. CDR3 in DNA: TGCGCCAGCAGCCATCCGGACAGGGTTAAAGCCAAAAACATTCAGTACTTC. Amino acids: CASSHPDRVKAKNIQYF.

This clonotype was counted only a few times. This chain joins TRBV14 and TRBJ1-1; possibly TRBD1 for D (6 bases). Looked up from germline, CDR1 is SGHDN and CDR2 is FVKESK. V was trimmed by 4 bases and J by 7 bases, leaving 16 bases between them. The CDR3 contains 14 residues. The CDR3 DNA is TGTGCCAGCAGCCTCTCCGACAGGACTAATGAAGCTTTCTTT. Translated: CASSLSDRTNEAFF.

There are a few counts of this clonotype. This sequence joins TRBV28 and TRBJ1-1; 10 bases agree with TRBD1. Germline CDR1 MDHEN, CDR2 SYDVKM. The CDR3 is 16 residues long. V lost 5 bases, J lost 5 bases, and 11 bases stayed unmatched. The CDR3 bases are TGTGCCAGCAGTCCACCCACCGGGACAGGGGTTACTGAAGCTTTCTTT. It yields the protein CASSPPTGTGVTEAFF.

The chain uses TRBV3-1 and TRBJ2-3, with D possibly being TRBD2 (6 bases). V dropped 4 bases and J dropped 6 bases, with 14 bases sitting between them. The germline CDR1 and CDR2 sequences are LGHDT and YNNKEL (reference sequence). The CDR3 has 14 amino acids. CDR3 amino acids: CASSPAGSLDTQYF. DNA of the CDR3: TGTGCCAGCAGCCCCGCGGGGTCCTTGGATACGCAGTATTTT.

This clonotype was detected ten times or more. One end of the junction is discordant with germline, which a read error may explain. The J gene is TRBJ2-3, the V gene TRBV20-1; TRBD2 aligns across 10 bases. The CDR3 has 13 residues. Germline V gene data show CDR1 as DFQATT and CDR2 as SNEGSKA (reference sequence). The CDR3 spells CRASGGNTDTQYF. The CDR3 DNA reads TGCAGAGCTAGCGGGGGTAACACAGATACGCAGTATTTT.

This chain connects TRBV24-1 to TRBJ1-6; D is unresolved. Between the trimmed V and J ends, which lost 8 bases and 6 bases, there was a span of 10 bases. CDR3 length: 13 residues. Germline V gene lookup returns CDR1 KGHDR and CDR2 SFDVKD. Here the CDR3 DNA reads TGTGCCACCAAAGGACCAATTAATTCACCCCTCCACTTT. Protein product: CATKGPINSPLHF.

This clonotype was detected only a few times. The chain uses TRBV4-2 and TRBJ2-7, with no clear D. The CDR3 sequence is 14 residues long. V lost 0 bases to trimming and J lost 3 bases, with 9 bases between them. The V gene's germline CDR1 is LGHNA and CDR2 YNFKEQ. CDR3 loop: CASSQDDSFYEQYF. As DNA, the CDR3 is TGTGCCAGCAGCCAAGACGACTCATTCTACGAGCAGTACTTC.

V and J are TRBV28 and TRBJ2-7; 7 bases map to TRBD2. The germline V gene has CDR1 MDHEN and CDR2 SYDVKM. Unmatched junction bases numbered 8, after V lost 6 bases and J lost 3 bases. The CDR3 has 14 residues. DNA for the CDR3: TGTGCCAGCAGGGGCGGGAGTGGGTACTACGAGCAGTACTTC. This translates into CASRGGSGYYEQYF.

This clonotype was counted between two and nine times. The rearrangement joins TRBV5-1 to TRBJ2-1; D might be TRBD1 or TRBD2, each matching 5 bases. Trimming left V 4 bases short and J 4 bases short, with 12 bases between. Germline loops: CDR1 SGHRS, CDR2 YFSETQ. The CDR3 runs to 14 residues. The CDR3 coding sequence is TGCGCCAGCAGCCGGGACGGCGGGTACAATGAGCAGTTCTTC. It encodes CASSRDGGYNEQFF.

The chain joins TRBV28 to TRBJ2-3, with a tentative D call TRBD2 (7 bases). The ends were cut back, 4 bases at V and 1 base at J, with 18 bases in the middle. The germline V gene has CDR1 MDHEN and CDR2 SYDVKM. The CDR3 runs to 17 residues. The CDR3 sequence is CASSWGGGGTRTDTQYF. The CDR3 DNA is TGTGCCAGCAGTTGGGGGGGCGGCGGCACCCGCACAGATACGCAGTATTTT.

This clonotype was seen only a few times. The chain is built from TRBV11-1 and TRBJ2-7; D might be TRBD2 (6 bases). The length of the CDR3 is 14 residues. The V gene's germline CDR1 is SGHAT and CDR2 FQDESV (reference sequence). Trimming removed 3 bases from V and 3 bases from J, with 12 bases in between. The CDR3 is CASSFSPGDYEQYF. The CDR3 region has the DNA TGTGCCAGCAGCTTCTCTCCGGGAGACTACGAGCAGTACTTC.

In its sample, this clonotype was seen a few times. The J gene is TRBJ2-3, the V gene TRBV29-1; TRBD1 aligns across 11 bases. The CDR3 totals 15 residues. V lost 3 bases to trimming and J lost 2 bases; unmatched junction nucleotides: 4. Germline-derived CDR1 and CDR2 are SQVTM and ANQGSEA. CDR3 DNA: TGCAGCGTTGAGGACAGGGGGCATGACACAGATACGCAGTATTTT. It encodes CSVEDRGHDTDTQYF.

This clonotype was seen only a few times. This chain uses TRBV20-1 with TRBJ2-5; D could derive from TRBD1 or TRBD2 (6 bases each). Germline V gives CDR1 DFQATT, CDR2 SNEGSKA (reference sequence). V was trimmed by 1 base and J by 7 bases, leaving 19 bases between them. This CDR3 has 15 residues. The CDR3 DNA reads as TGCAGTGCTAGAGCTCCAGACAGGCCCGGGGGGACCCAGTACTTC. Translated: CSARAPDRPGGTQYF.

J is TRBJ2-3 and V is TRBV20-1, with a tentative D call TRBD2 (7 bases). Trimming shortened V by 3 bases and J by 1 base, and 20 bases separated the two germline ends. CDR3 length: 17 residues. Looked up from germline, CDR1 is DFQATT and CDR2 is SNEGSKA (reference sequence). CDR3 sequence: CSASFPLRGGRTDTQYF. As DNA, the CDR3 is TGCAGTGCTAGTTTCCCCCTGAGGGGGGGCCGCACAGATACGCAGTATTTT.